This paragraph reports one T cell receptor beta chain. What it recognizes is unknown. Germline CDR1 is SGHTA and CDR2 is FQGNSA. This CDR3 has 15 amino acids. The J segment lost 9 bases and the V segment lost 1 base, leaving 7 bases of the junction unmatched. These data originate in a study of T cell repertoires in cytomegalovirus infection. One entry per CDR3 protein, called by TCRdb with MiXCR from the reads. This sample carries roughly 570,000 distinct CDR3 sequences, around 40% of them seen once, and the ten largest clones take 48%. This specimen was cultured PBMCs, taken from culture after CMV antigen stimulation. This clonotype was obtained from a human donor in good health (CMV status not recorded). Some clones in this sample may be carry-over from other donors' samples. The rearrangement uses TRBV7-2 and TRBJ2-3, with 10 bases that match TRBD2. The CDR3 DNA reads TGTGCCAGCAGCTTAGTCTTCCTAGCGGGGGACACGCAGTATTTT. Amino acid sequence: CASSLVFLAGDTQYF. The full variable domain, its missing parts supplied by reference TRBV7-2 and TRBJ2-3, is GAGVSQSPSNKVTEKGKDVELRCDPISGHTALYWYRQSLGQGLEFLIYFQGNSAPDKSGLPSDRFSAERTGGSVSTLTIQRTQQEDSAVYLCASSLVFLAGDTQYFGPGTRLTVL.